The source of this TCR beta chain is a study of T cells in Graves' hyperthyroidism and ophthalmopathy. The study, taken as a whole, reports: The model identified upcoming ophthalmopathy a median approximately six months ahead of onset.

Out of approximately 9.9 ml of fresh peripheral blood came the PBMCs. V shed 1 base, J shed 7 bases, and the junction held 6 bases outside the gene matches. The CDR3 is made up of 16 amino acids. CDR1 is MGHDK and CDR2 is SYGVNS in the germline V gene. RNA transcripts served as the template for amplifying TCR beta CDR3 regions. Carried out on the TCR CDR3, a first-round RT-PCR used the HTBI primer set. TCRdb reprocessed the multiplex PCR reads with MiXCR, giving one entry per CDR3 protein. The sample has some 740,000 distinct CDR3 sequences, around 15% seen once. Turning to this clonotype: Antigen specificity is unknown.

Sequencing used blood. The sequence derives from a woman aged 18-29 years with Graves' hyperthyroidism. The V gene is TRBV25-1, the J gene TRBJ2-3; 12 bases align to TRBD2. CDR3 sequence reads: CASSELRTSGAYTQYF. Here the CDR3 DNA reads TGTGCCAGCAGTGAATTAAGGACTAGCGGGGCGTATACGCAGTATTTT.